Following are 20 T cell receptor beta chains from one sample sequenced in a study of T cell responses to AZD1222 COVID-19 vaccine. Assay used: immunoSEQ multiplex PCR; TCRdb lists only in-frame clones, some missing. The sample holds 150,000 to 200,000 clones, 90% to 95% seen once. This specimen consisted of peripheral blood, obtained on day 0 of AZD1222 vaccination. The receptors come from an adult in good health.

The CDR3 DNA follows: TGTGCCTGGACTGCCCGGGGGTACGAGCAGTACTTC. It codes for CAWTARGYEQYF. The chain couples TRBV30 to TRBJ2-7; D may be TRBD2 (6 bases). The CDR3 has 12 residues. Germline CDR1 is GTSNPN and CDR2 is SVGIG (reference sequence). Trimming shortened V by 4 bases and J by 4 bases, and 11 bases separated the two germline ends.

The V call is TRBV12-3 or TRBV12-4, the J call TRBJ2-3; D is unresolved. V lost 5 bases to trimming and J lost 4 bases, with 4 bases between them. The CDR3 loop spans 11 amino acids. The chain's CDR3 is CASSRADTQYF. DNA for the CDR3: TGTGCCAGCAGTAGGGCAGATACGCAGTATTTT.

The chain links TRBV18 to TRBJ1-1, with D possibly TRBD1 on 5 matching bases. CDR1 KGHSH and CDR2 LQKENI come from the germline V gene. The CDR3 covers 13 residues. The ends were cut back, 4 bases at V and 2 bases at J, with 8 bases in the middle. CDR3 protein: CASSQGSNTEAFF. In DNA form, the CDR3 reads TGTGCCAGCTCACAGGGGTCCAACACTGAAGCTTTCTTT. Complete variable domain (other parts from reference TRBV18 and TRBJ1-1): NAGVMQNPRHLVRRRGQEARLRCSPMKGHSHVYWYRQLPEEGLKFMVYLQKENIIDESGMPKERFSAEFPKEGPSILRIQQVVRGDSAAYFCASSQGSNTEAFFGQGTRLTVV.

The V and J genes are TRBV10-1 and TRBJ2-3; D may match TRBD1 or TRBD2 (5 bases each). V shed 4 bases and J shed 2 bases, with 16 bases lying between them. The CDR3 loop spans 16 amino acids. Germline V gene data show CDR1 as WNHNN and CDR2 as SYGVQD (reference sequence). The CDR3 spells CASSAGRDGDTDTQYF. CDR3 DNA sequence: TGCGCCAGCAGTGCGGGCCGGGACGGCGACACAGATACGCAGTATTTT.

The J gene is TRBJ2-2, the V gene TRBV29-1; D possibly corresponds to TRBD1 (5 bases). The germline V gene has CDR1 SQVTM and CDR2 ANQGSEA. This CDR3 is built from 12 residues. Trimming cost V 2 bases and J 5 bases, with 6 bases left between them. The CDR3 nucleotides read TGCAGCGTTGAACAGGGAACCGGGGAGCTGTTTTTT. It encodes CSVEQGTGELFF.

The rearrangement uses TRBV7-2 and TRBJ1-2, with D perhaps matching TRBD1 (5 bases). Trimming took 3 bases from V and 6 from J, leaving 8 bases between them. The CDR3 loop spans 12 amino acids. Germline V gives CDR1 SGHTA, CDR2 FQGNSA. CDR3 coding DNA: TGTGCCAGCAGCTTCATAGGGGATGGCTACACCTTC. This sequence encodes CASSFIGDGYTF.

This chain uses TRBV4-2 with TRBJ1-2, with a tentative D call TRBD1 (5 bases). CDR1 and CDR2 from the germline V gene are LGHNA and YNFKEQ. The V and J ends lost 0 bases and 6 bases respectively, with 8 bases between them. The CDR3 has 13 amino acids. The CDR3 nucleotides are TGTGCCAGCAGCCAAGATCGGGGGAATGGCTACACCTTC. This gives the protein CASSQDRGNGYTF.

The chain joins TRBV27 to TRBJ1-5, with 7 bases aligning to TRBD1. J lost 1 base, V lost 6 bases, and 3 bases had no gene match. The CDR3 is made up of 14 amino acids. Germline V lookup: CDR1 MNHEY, CDR2 SMNVEV (reference sequence). The CDR3 bases are TGTGCCAGCAGGGAGGGGGCCAGCAATCAGCCCCAGCATTTT. It translates to CASREGASNQPQHF.

The CDR3 sequence: CASSYSGTTGELFF. The CDR3, as DNA: TGTGCCAGCAGTTACAGCGGGACCACCGGGGAGCTGTTTTTT. The chain joins TRBV6-2 or TRBV6-3 to TRBJ2-2; 7 bases align to TRBD2. J lost 4 bases, V lost 2 bases, and 1 base had no gene match. From germline, CDR1 is MNHEY and CDR2 SVGEGT. CDR3 length: 14 residues.

In this sample, this clone turned up a few times. The chain is built from TRBV10-3 and TRBJ1-2; D possibly corresponds to TRBD1 (5 bases). Germline V gene sequence: CDR1 ENHRY, CDR2 SYGVKD. Trimming removed 3 bases at V and 2 bases at J, with 7 bases between. This CDR3 is built from 13 residues. The CDR3 reads CAISDRQNYGYTF. CDR3 DNA sequence: TGTGCCATCAGTGACAGACAGAACTATGGCTACACCTTC.

The rearrangement joins TRBV6-2 or TRBV6-3 to TRBJ2-5; possibly TRBD2 for D (6 bases). Trimming took 4 bases from V and 5 from J, leaving 20 bases between them. CDR1 is MNHEY, CDR2 SVGEGT, per germline. The CDR3 consists of 16 residues. CDR3 sequence (DNA): TGTGCCAGCAGTTCAACCATCCTAGCGTCATGGGAGACCCAGTACTTC. Residues: CASSSTILASWETQYF.

The V call is TRBV4-3, the J call TRBJ2-5, with TRBD2 as a possible D gene (6 bases). Deletions cut 3 bases from V and 3 bases from J, with 8 bases between. The CDR3 spans 13 residues. From germline, CDR1 is LGHNA and CDR2 YSLEER. The CDR3 nucleotides read TGCGCCAGCAGCCAGTCGGGGGAAGAGACCCAGTACTTC. This gives the protein CASSQSGEETQYF.

The V and J genes are TRBV3-1 (or the pseudogene TRBV3-2) and TRBJ2-4, with TRBD2 matching over 14 bases. CDR1 is LGHDT and CDR2 is YNNKEL in the germline V gene (reference sequence). CDR3 length equals 18 residues. Trimming took 4 bases from V and 1 from J; bases not matched to a gene: 6. CDR3 protein: CASSPGLAGEVAKNIQYF. The CDR3 DNA is TGTGCCAGCAGCCCGGGACTAGCGGGAGAGGTGGCCAAAAACATTCAGTACTTC.

V is TRBV24-1 and J is TRBJ1-5; D may be TRBD1 (6 bases). CDR1 and CDR2 (germline): KGHDR, SFDVKD. The CDR3 runs to 14 residues. V was clipped by 7 bases and J by 5 bases, with 14 bases between them. The chain's CDR3 is CATRAWGGDQPQHF. The DNA for the CDR3 is TGTGCCACCAGGGCTTGGGGGGGCGATCAGCCCCAGCATTTT.

Only one count was recorded for this clone. The rearrangement uses TRBV12-3 or TRBV12-4 and TRBJ1-2, with 8 bases matching TRBD1. The J segment lost 3 bases and the V segment lost 5 bases, leaving 2 bases of the junction unmatched. This CDR3 comprises 13 residues. DNA for the CDR3: TGTGCCAGCAGTGCGGGACAGGACTATGGCTACACCTTC. It translates to CASSAGQDYGYTF.

The J gene is TRBJ1-2, the V gene TRBV12-3 or TRBV12-4; D remains unclear. CDR3 size: 9 residues. V was clipped by 7 bases and J by 8 bases, with 5 bases between them. The CDR3 DNA follows: TGTGCCAGCAAGGGCGGCTACACCTTC. Translation: CASKGGYTF.

V and J are TRBV10-3 and TRBJ2-7, with 9 bases fitting TRBD1. Germline trimming cut 2 bases from V and 2 bases from J; bases unmatched to any gene: 7. Germline lookup yields CDR1 ENHRY and CDR2 SYGVKD. The CDR3 is made up of 16 amino acids. As DNA, the CDR3 is TGTGCCATCAGTGAGCCCCCGGGACAGGGACCCTACGAGCAGTACTTC. Protein: CAISEPPGQGPYEQYF.

The chain has TRBV13 and TRBJ1-6; TRBD1 agrees at 8 bases. Trimming cost V 5 bases and J 10 bases; bases outside gene matches: 7. This CDR3 region has 14 residues. CDR1 PRHDT and CDR2 FYEKMQ come from the germline V gene (reference sequence). CDR3: CASSPGTGPSPLHF. CDR3 in DNA: TGTGCCAGCAGCCCCGGGACAGGACCCTCACCCCTCCACTTT.

CDR3 in amino acids: CASSPTQGNSEKLFF. The CDR3 DNA reads TGTGCCAGCAGCCCCACCCAGGGGAACTCGGAAAAACTGTTTTTT. This sequence joins TRBV5-6 and TRBJ1-4, with D possibly being TRBD1 (6 bases). The CDR3 is 15 amino acids. Trimming left V 4 bases short and J 8 bases short, with 18 bases between. The germline gives CDR1 SGHDT, CDR2 YYEEEE.

The chain couples TRBV30 to TRBJ1-3; D gene unclear. V gave up 4 bases and J gave up 2 bases, with 12 bases separating them. This CDR3 is built from 14 residues. Germline V gene lookup returns CDR1 GTSNPN and CDR2 SVGIG (reference sequence). DNA for the CDR3: TGTGCCTGGACGGACGGTCAGCCTGGAAACACCATATATTTT. It codes for CAWTDGQPGNTIYF.